The 23 T cell receptor beta chains listed next were all sequenced from one sample in a study of identical twins. TCRdb analysed the 5' RACE reads with MiXCR anew, one entry per CDR3 protein. Here the sample spans hundreds of thousands of distinct CDR3 sequences, roughly 7% being singletons. The same sample was also studied in work on yellow fever vaccine responses in identical twins.

The sample comprised memory (CD45RO+) T cells sorted from blood. Receptors were obtained from a woman aged 18-29 years in good health.

This clonotype has just a few counts. The genes are TRBV5-5 and TRBJ2-2, with 11 bases identical to TRBD2. Germline values: CDR1 SGHKS, CDR2 YYEKEE (reference sequence). This CDR3 comprises 17 residues. With V trimmed by 2 bases and J by 5 bases, 8 bases remained unmatched. CDR3 amino acids: CASSFISGGARTGELFF. The DNA for the CDR3 is TGTGCCAGCAGCTTTATTAGCGGGGGGGCAAGGACCGGGGAGCTGTTTTTT.

This chain connects TRBV11-1 to TRBJ2-7; a possible D gene is TRBD1 (6 bases). Germline V gene data show CDR1 as SGHAT and CDR2 as FQDESV (reference sequence). The CDR3 length is 18 residues. Trimming shortened V by 2 bases and J by 0 bases, and 20 bases separated the two germline ends. The CDR3 reads CASSLPGHRRTYSYEQYV. The CDR3, as DNA: TGTGCCAGCAGCTTACCGGGACACCGAAGGACTTACTCCTACGAGCAGTACGTC.

This clonotype was detected ten times or more. The chain recombines TRBV2 with TRBJ2-7, with no clear D. V lost 8 bases, J lost 7 bases, and 15 bases lay in between. This CDR3 comprises 12 residues. From germline, CDR1 is SNHLY and CDR2 FYNNEI. The CDR3: CASRTDNKEQYF. The CDR3 bases are TGTGCCAGCCGCACAGATAATAAGGAGCAGTACTTC. Looking up the rest from reference TRBV2 and TRBJ2-7 gives the full variable domain: EPEVTQTPSHQVTQMGQEVILRCVPISNHLYFYWYRQILGQKVEFLVSFYNNEISEKSEIFDDQFSVERPDGSNFTLKIRSTKLEDSAMYFCASRTDNKEQYFGPGTRLTVT.

The rearrangement links TRBV20-1 to TRBJ1-3, with a possible D match to TRBD1 (6 bases). Between the trimmed V and J ends, which lost 5 bases and 2 bases, there was a span of 13 bases. Germline assignment: CDR1 DFQATT and CDR2 SNEGSKA (reference sequence). The CDR3 loop spans 14 amino acids. The CDR3 DNA follows: TGCAGTGCTTTTGCGCCAGGGGCTGGAAACACCATATATTTT. It yields the protein CSAFAPGAGNTIYF.

The rearrangement uses TRBV7-6 and TRBJ2-3; 7 nucleotides line up with TRBD2. V was clipped by 1 base and J by 2 bases; unmatched bases: 0. Germline V gene sequence: CDR1 SGHVS, CDR2 FNYEAQ. The CDR3 covers 14 residues. In DNA, the CDR3 is TGTGCCAGCAGCTTAGGACTAGCCACAGATACGCAGTATTTT. The encoded protein is CASSLGLATDTQYF.

The DNA of the CDR3 is TGCAGTGCTAGAGAACAGGGGGCAGGTACGAATGGCTACACCTTC. It is translated as CSAREQGAGTNGYTF. The chain links TRBV20-1 to TRBJ1-2; 9 nucleotides align to TRBD1. Germline V lookup: CDR1 DFQATT, CDR2 SNEGSKA (reference sequence). The CDR3 is 15 amino acids. The V gene end was trimmed by 0 bases and the J gene end by 6 bases; junction bases not matched to a gene: 8.

This clonotype was recorded at least ten times. V usage is TRBV6-5 and J usage is TRBJ2-7; a weak D match, TRBD2 (5 bases). The ends were cut back, 3 bases at V and 5 bases at J, with 14 bases in the middle. There are 14 residues in the CDR3. Germline CDR1 MNHEY, CDR2 SVGAGI. The CDR3 DNA sequence: TGTGCCAGCAGTTATGTGGGAGTCGGTAACGAGCAGTACTTC. Translation: CASSYVGVGNEQYF.

The J gene is TRBJ1-6, the V gene TRBV5-4, with TRBD1 matching 11 bases. Germline V gene sequence: CDR1 SGHNT, CDR2 YYREEE (reference sequence). V shed 4 bases, J shed 7 bases, and the junction held 4 bases outside the gene matches. The CDR3 runs to 15 residues. CDR3: CASSAGQGANSPLHF. As DNA, the CDR3 is TGTGCCAGCAGCGCAGGACAGGGGGCAAATTCACCCCTCCACTTT.

This chain joins TRBV20-1 and TRBJ1-2, with 10 nucleotides matching TRBD1. Germline CDR1 reads DFQATT; CDR2 reads SNEGSKA (reference sequence). Trimming at V came to 3 bases and at J to 4 bases, leaving 8 bases not matched to a gene. The CDR3 covers 15 residues. The CDR3 here is CSASLLGQGSYGYTF. CDR3 nucleotides: TGCAGTGCTAGCCTATTGGGACAGGGGAGCTATGGCTACACCTTC.

This clonotype was counted ten times or more. The chain combines TRBV7-9 with TRBJ1-3, with D uncertain. The CDR3 consists of 15 residues. V lost 10 bases and J lost 8, with 24 bases in between. Germline lookup yields CDR1 SEHNR and CDR2 FQNEAQ (reference sequence). For the CDR3, the DNA is TGTGCCACAGCGACGGGGTTTAACCGTGTAGACACCATATATTTT. This codes for CATATGFNRVDTIYF.

In this sample, this clonotype turned up a few times. The gene calls are TRBV5-1 and TRBJ1-1; perhaps TRBD1 as D (5 bases). Trimming cost V 8 bases and J 1 base, with 18 bases left between them. The length of the CDR3 is 15 residues. CDR1 is SGHRS, CDR2 YFSETQ, per germline. The CDR3 sequence: CASTASGTGNTEAFF. Here the CDR3 DNA reads TGCGCCAGTACAGCCTCCGGGACCGGGAACACTGAAGCTTTCTTT.

This clonotype was observed at least ten times. V gene TRBV2 combines with J gene TRBJ2-7; 7 bases map to TRBD2. Germline trimming cut 6 bases from V and 7 bases from J; bases unmatched to any gene: 9. Germline V gene lookup returns CDR1 SNHLY and CDR2 FYNNEI. The CDR3 has 13 residues. This CDR3 is CASRAVTAGEQYF. For the CDR3, the DNA is TGTGCCAGCAGAGCAGTTACAGCGGGGGAGCAGTACTTC.

In its sample, this clonotype was seen many times. J is TRBJ2-2 and V is TRBV6-6; 7 bases agree with TRBD1. The CDR3 consists of 13 residues. CDR1 is MNHNY, CDR2 SVGAGI, per germline (reference sequence). Losses at the gene ends were 5 bases for V and 7 bases for J; bases not matched to a gene: 4. The CDR3 sequence: CASSQQGFGELFF. CDR3 coding DNA: TGTGCCAGCAGTCAACAGGGGTTCGGGGAGCTGTTTTTT.

This clonotype was seen a few times. The V and J genes are TRBV7-8 and TRBJ1-2, with TRBD1 as a possible D gene (5 bases). V lost 1 base, J lost 8 bases, and 11 bases lay in between. The CDR3 has 13 residues. Germline-derived CDR1 and CDR2 are SGHVS and FQNEAQ. CDR3 region: CASSLGGRRGYTF. The CDR3 region has the DNA TGTGCCAGCAGCTTAGGGGGCCGGCGCGGCTACACCTTC.

This clonotype is classed as medium-sized. The chain links TRBV27 to TRBJ2-2, with 12 bases lining up with TRBD1. The CDR3 consists of 23 residues. V shed 3 bases, J shed 5 bases, and the junction held 25 bases outside the gene matches. Germline V gene sequence: CDR1 MNHEY, CDR2 SMNVEV (reference sequence). The CDR3 here is CASSFPPFLFRDRGPSGTGELFF. In DNA, the CDR3 is TGTGCCAGCAGTTTCCCACCTTTCCTTTTCCGGGACAGGGGGCCTAGTGGGACCGGGGAGCTGTTTTTT.

In its sample, this clonotype was seen many times. This CDR3 is CASSHTTGELFF. The CDR3 coding sequence is TGTGCCAGCAGCCACACCACCGGGGAGCTGTTTTTT. V is TRBV3-1 and J is TRBJ2-2; D is ambiguous. This CDR3 has 12 amino acids. The germline V gene encodes CDR1 LGHDT and CDR2 YNNKEL (reference sequence). V was clipped by 3 bases and J by 4 bases, with 3 bases between them. The full variable domain, in which reference TRBV3-1 and TRBJ2-2 provide the parts outside the CDR3, is DTAVSQTPKYLVTQMGNDKSIKCEQNLGHDTMYWYKQDSKKFLKIMFSYNNKELIINETVPNRFSPKSPDKAHLNLHINSLELGDSAVYFCASSHTTGELFFGEGSRLTVL.

This clonotype was detected ten times or more. The chain carries TRBV6-1 and TRBJ1-1, with 11 bases that match TRBD1. This CDR3 contains 16 residues. Unmatched junction bases numbered 18, after V lost 6 bases and J lost 12 bases. CDR1 MNHNS and CDR2 SASEGT come from the germline V gene. The DNA of the CDR3 is TGTGCCAGCAGCCCCCTGGGGACAGGGGGACCGACTGGGCCTTTCTTT. Translating gives CASSPLGTGGPTGPFF.

In its sample, this clonotype was seen many times. This sequence joins TRBV12-3 or TRBV12-4 and TRBJ2-7, with D unclear. V was pared by 6 bases and J by 5 bases, with 14 bases between. The CDR3 runs 13 residues. The CDR3 region is CASSPVRAHEQYF. In DNA form, the CDR3 reads TGTGCCAGCAGCCCTGTCCGGGCCCACGAGCAGTACTTC.

In its sample, this clonotype was seen a few times. The gene calls are TRBV20-1 and TRBJ1-2; 7 bases are a match to TRBD1. Germline loops: CDR1 DFQATT, CDR2 SNEGSKA (reference sequence). The CDR3 runs 11 residues. The CDR3 nucleotides are TGCACCACACAGGGGATGTATGGCTACACCTTC. Residues: CTTQGMYGYTF.

This clonotype showed up many times. This rearrangement joins TRBV7-3 to TRBJ2-3, with 7 bases aligning to TRBD2. The CDR3 covers 15 residues. Germline V lookup: CDR1 SGHTA, CDR2 FQGTGA. The V and J ends lost 5 bases and 2 bases, in that order; junction bases with no gene match: 7. CDR3 sequence reads: CASSLAGTNTDTQYF. CDR3 in DNA: TGTGCCAGCAGCCTAGCCGGGACTAACACAGATACGCAGTATTTT. Drawing the rest from reference TRBV7-3 and TRBJ2-3, the complete variable domain is GAGVSQTPSNKVTEKGKYVELRCDPISGHTALYWYRQSLGQGPEFLIYFQGTGAADDSGLPNDRFFAVRPEGSVSTLKIQRTERGDSAVYLCASSLAGTNTDTQYFGPGTRLTVL.

Many counts were recorded for this clonotype. V usage is TRBV10-3 and J usage is TRBJ2-3, with TRBD1 identical over 8 bases. J was trimmed by 2 bases and V by 10 bases; bases with no gene match: 14. From germline, CDR1 is ENHRY and CDR2 SYGVKD. This CDR3 has 16 amino acids. The CDR3 DNA is TGTGCCAGCAAGGAGGACAGGGTTTGGGACACAGATACGCAGTATTTT. This encodes CASKEDRVWDTDTQYF.

The chain employs TRBV14 and TRBJ2-1, with no clear D. Trimming removed 4 bases from V and 0 bases from J, with 16 bases in between. The germline gives CDR1 SGHDN, CDR2 FVKESK. The CDR3 spans 17 residues. The chain's CDR3 is CASSRGGAATSYNEQFF. The CDR3 bases are TGTGCCAGCAGCCGCGGCGGTGCGGCGACCTCCTACAATGAGCAGTTCTTC.

This clonotype turned up a few times. This chain connects TRBV3-1 to TRBJ1-5; TRBD1 matches at 9 bases. Losses at the gene ends were 1 base for V and 9 bases for J; bases not matched to a gene: 7. This CDR3 is built from 15 residues. Germline CDR1 reads LGHDT; CDR2 reads YNNKEL (reference sequence). The CDR3 sequence is CASSQAPGQGRPQHF. The CDR3, as DNA: TGTGCCAGCAGCCAAGCGCCGGGACAGGGCAGGCCCCAGCATTTT.